In its sample, the clone carrying this T cell receptor (beta chain) was seen many times. The antigen remains unidentified. The data are from a study of blood T cells in healthy people across ages. The use of a sample-barcoded 5' primer and a J-beta primer mix characterized a second PCR of 7 to 11 cycles. MiXCR, applied by TCRdb to the 5' RACE reads, yields one record per CDR3 protein. Counted here are more than 800,000 distinct CDR3 sequences, 29% occurring once; the ten biggest clones make up 17%. Broader study findings: While age rose, TCR beta diversity per million T cells dropped in a roughly linear way.

Source material: blood. The TCR sequence derives from a woman older than 75 in good health.

CDR3 sequence (DNA): TGCAGTGCTAAAGGGACAGTCCTCTCTGGGGCCAACGTCCTGACTTTC. Translating gives CSAKGTVLSGANVLTF. The chain couples TRBV20-1 to TRBJ2-6, with TRBD1 matching over 7 bases. After removal of 4 bases from V and 0 bases from J, the junction contained 6 bases not matched to a gene. This CDR3 is built from 16 residues. Germline CDR1 reads DFQATT; CDR2 reads SNEGSKA (reference sequence).